This record concerns one T cell receptor (beta chain) sequence. Original methodology: Amplification with reference gene primers provided the estimates of nucleated cell counts. Generated by immunoSEQ multiplex PCR, the TCRdb table keeps only in-frame clones and is missing some. The DNA gave D and trimming, while V, J and clone size come from that table. Of 240,000 or so clones detected, around 86% appear once; the ten largest clones hold roughly 3%. The data were taken from a study of blood T cell repertoires in COVID-19. Across the whole study: Collection of acute and convalescent COVID-19 samples took place in the United States, Italy and Spain.

Sequenced sample: peripheral blood. This clonotype was obtained from a woman aged 25 to 39 who had recovered from COVID-19.

This CDR3 is CATSRYREYTEAFF. DNA for the CDR3: TGTGCCACCAGCAGGTACAGGGAATACACTGAAGCTTTCTTT. The gene calls are TRBV15 and TRBJ1-1; D may be TRBD1 (6 bases). The V end lost 3 bases, the J end lost 3 bases, and 11 bases lay between the germline ends. The V gene's germline CDR1 is LNHNV and CDR2 YYDKDF (reference sequence). CDR3 length equals 14 residues.